This TCR beta chain came from a study of T cell repertoires in cytomegalovirus infection. TCRdb used MiXCR to reprocess the reads, holding one entry per CDR3 protein. The sample has approximately 500,000 distinct CDR3 sequences, approximately 15% seen once; the top ten hold around 25%. Note on this clonotype: One end of the junction varies from germline; a read error may be responsible.

The CDR3 sequence is 17 residues long. Germline lookup yields CDR1 SGDLS and CDR2 YYNGEE. Sequencing input: CD8+ T cells from PBMCs. The receptor was isolated from a human donor in good health (CMV status not recorded). Some clones in this sample may be carry-over from other donors' samples. V gene TRBV9 combines with J gene TRBJ2-2, with 9 bases that match TRBD1. The CDR3 region is CASSVVRDRVDTGEPFF. The CDR3, as DNA: TGTGCCAGCAGCGTGGTCCGGGACAGGGTTGACACCGGGGAGCCGTTTTTT.